The source of this T cell receptor beta chain is a study of cytomegalovirus exposure and HLA in healthy donors (dated by TCRdb to 2016 to 2017). For context, the study as a whole: An earlier analysis of 587 of the donors reported 250 to 350 Gb of sequence data and some 120 million unique TCR beta sequences from some 180 million T cells. An early release that covered about 600 HLA-typed donors contained around 300 gigabases of sequencing data and about 84 million unique TCR sequences. Among the roughly 380 genotyped donors, approximately 76% belonged to the genetic ancestry cluster associated with self-reported Caucasian donors. The study aimed to test whether signatures of past pathogen exposure could be identified by cataloging public T cell receptors. The study used immunosequencing to profile the T cell repertoires of approximately 640 subjects and linked those repertoires to cytomegalovirus serostatus. Along with the 666-subject first cohort, a separate validation cohort of over a hundred different subjects was used. To predict cytomegalovirus infection status, the study combined high-throughput TCR immunosequencing, statistical association of individual TCRs with disease status, and machine learning. A later analysis re-analyzed previously published TCR beta repertoires from 500 to 700 donors and added high-resolution HLA genotyping to study TCR occurrence patterns. The later analysis used no new phenotypic data to find candidate immune exposures, relying instead on TCR beta sequences and their occurrence across donors. To decide whether each TCR beta V gene segment behaved as functional or pseudogenic, an earlier analysis of some 540 of the donors relied on high-throughput TCR beta sequencing. Donor age, sex, ethnicity and CMV serostatus were compiled together with the repertoire data. In a later genetic analysis, genome-wide SNP genotypes for about 65% of the 666 donors were used, and that subset was treated as a discovery cohort. Every repertoire in the discovery cohort had been generated on one and the same sequencing platform. HLA typing included class I and class II loci at four-digit resolution. Typing coverage differed by locus: A, B, C, DRB1 and DQB1 were typed in about 629-640 donors, DQA1 in about 550, DPA1 in around 610, and DPB1 in about 450. Roughly five DR-DQ haplotypes were handled as single units for association and clustering, since linkage in the cohort was strong. On average, around 240,000 unique TCR beta nucleotide sequences were sequenced per donor among 398 genotyped donors of the cohort, with 15% to 20% of those sequences being non-productive. Findings and caveats that apply to the study as a whole: A later genetic analysis associated a missense DCLRE1C variant with V-gene and J-gene trimming of TCR beta chains, and an independent cohort replicated the association. Broadly in line with IMGT annotations, most TCR beta V segments showed up in productive rearrangements about 87% or about 30% of the time in an earlier analysis of some 590 of the donors. Correlated functional status among segregating V segments might reflect linkage disequilibrium, but an unknown experimental factor could not be ruled out. The only immune exposure information available for the cohort was CMV serostatus. Most TCR sequences were seen in very few donors, while some public TCRs were found in many individuals. Only TCR beta chains were sequenced in this cohort, and the absence of alpha or paired-chain data limited detectable features. A cluster of highly shared sequence variants was judged likely to represent a technical artifact of the sequencing pipeline. Because some donors lacked HLA typing at each locus, the association tests relied only on the typed subset. The authors suggested that the approach could potentially be generalized to other disease states and immunological phenotypes. Compared with equally common non-associated chains, HLA-associated TCR beta chains in a later analysis were more clonally expanded and had lower generation probabilities. In a later analysis, several top co-occurrence clusters were reported to appear linked to parvovirus B19, influenza, CMV and Epstein-Barr virus. The study gave a list of more than 150 TCR beta chains associated with cytomegalovirus. In a later analysis, TCR association rates were found to vary across HLA loci, with the most associated TCRs seen for DRB1 alleles and the fewest for HLA-C alleles. Most CMV-associated TCR beta chains appeared to be HLA-restricted in a later analysis, and the HLA associations seemed to be driven largely by CMV exposure. Because counts were too low, some 16 rarely observed V segments, including chromosome 9 orphons, were excluded from the earlier analysis of 500 to 700 of the donors. The classifier was reported to diagnose cytomegalovirus status with high specificity and sensitivity in both the original cohort and the validation cohort. A few of the identified cytomegalovirus-associated TCR beta chains were confirmed in vitro to be specific for cytomegalovirus antigens. A further reported finding was that TCR beta sequences accurately predicted the HLA-A and HLA-B alleles for most subjects in the first cohort. Compared with the 666-donor mean, donors in an Asian-associated ancestry cluster had fewer N-insertions in productive TCRs, according to a later genetic analysis. Assigning TCR associations to individual alleles was difficult when HLA alleles, especially DR and DQ, strongly co-occurred. Some IMGT-functional V segments, including TRBV6-2 and TRBV6-3, could not be told apart with the 87-base-pair reads, so those segments were excluded. Sequencing depth was assumed to be roughly uniform across donors in the presence/absence analyses, though that assumption may not hold. A later analysis associated 16,951 TCR beta sequences with specific HLA alleles at a false discovery rate of 0.05.

The cohort was made up of 650 to 700 healthy bone marrow donors. All cohort members were sampled while nominally healthy, although unrecorded immune exposures were likely present. The donor was CMV seronegative and was included in the group of a few hundred seronegative cohort members. A peripheral blood sample was provided by each donor, and peripheral blood mononuclear cells were used for TCR beta sequencing. The Qiagen DNeasy Blood Extraction Kit was used to extract genomic DNA from the blood cell samples. V trim: 0 bases; J trim: 0 bases; unmatched bases: 5. The germline V gene specifies LGHNA as CDR1 and YSLEER as CDR2. Its CDR3 holds 18 amino acids, cysteine through phenylalanine. Only the CDR3 region is kept as DNA, spanning 54 bases read in frame from base 1. Libraries were built with the immunoSEQ multiplex PCR assay. The multiplex PCR relied on a mix of 60 forward primers for TCR Vbeta segments and 13 reverse primers for TCR Jbeta segments. The CDR3 region of rearranged TCR beta genes was amplified from genomic DNA by a multiplex PCR assay. The amplified TCR beta libraries were sequenced on the Illumina HiSeq System as 87-base-pair reads. Processing in the source paper ran as follows. In a later analysis, some 80 million unique TCR beta chains were counted across the 500 to 850 repertoires, and roughly 10 million of these chains were shared by at least two donors. Raw reads were error-corrected and collapsed into unique sequences with a nearest-neighbor algorithm that merged closely related sequences to remove PCR and sequencing errors. Alignment of CDR3 sequences to IMGT reference sequences was used to assign V, D and J gene segments. For a sequence to be retained, at least a six-nucleotide match to both a V gene segment and a J gene segment was required. Rearrangements were called productive when the CDR3 lacked stop codons and stayed in frame with V and J; all others were non-productive. CDR3 was defined according to IMGT convention as the region running from the second conserved V-encoded cysteine to the conserved J-encoded phenylalanine. In an earlier analysis of around 640 of the donors, sequences lacking an unambiguous match to a single V gene segment were excluded. In an earlier analysis of about 590 of the donors, a V segment was called functional when productive rearrangements were above 56.7%, and segregating when the standard deviation between donors exceeded 5%. A statistical classification framework was built for diagnosing cytomegalovirus status from the catalog of TCR beta chain sequences. In a later analysis, TCR nucleotide sequences were compared against IMGT/GENE-DB human TR gene sequences so that V and J genes could be assigned. In a later analysis, CDR3 sequences and most-parsimonious VDJ recombination scenarios were assigned using the TCRdist pipeline. In a later analysis, each TCR beta chain was defined by its CDR3 amino acid sequence together with its V-gene family, and reads without a unique V-gene family were excluded. In a later analysis, 450 to 600 highly shared, low-generation-probability nucleotide sequences were removed to address suspected cross-contamination and a sequencing artifact. For each public chain, a later analysis derived a clonal expansion index from normalized ranks of inferred template counts within each repertoire. Generation probabilities in a later analysis came from a VDJ recombination model fitted to out-of-frame rearrangements, and those results were checked against IGoR. In a later analysis, hypergeometric tests were used to score TCR-TCR, TCR-HLA and TCR-CMV co-occurrence, with a repertoire-size bias correction applied to TCR pairs. False discovery rates were estimated in a later analysis by permuting HLA or CMV assignments 20 times. In a later analysis, co-occurring TCRs were grouped with DBSCAN, and TCRdist sequence similarity was added when clustering was performed within HLA-allele-positive subsets. Co-occurrence clustering excluded repertoires with fewer than 30,000 or more than 120,000 public chains, plus five with anomalous nucleotide sharing. The source is immuneACCESS, and TCRdb retained only in-frame sequences with V and J called. Part of the clones is not carried over; for the studies checked, unresolved V genes explain less than half of this, and the remainder is unexplained. The V and J calls and clone size were taken over from that table, and D and trimming were inferred from the DNA. For this sample the table gives around 130,000 clones, of which over 70% were detected only once. The ten largest clones add up to under 4.5% of the sample.

This clone turned up a few times. What antigen it recognizes has not been identified. No qualities accompany the bases; no much larger clone lies one base away. The rearranged segments are TRBV4-3 and TRBJ2-1; 10 of the junction bases match TRBD2. The TCR was taken from a woman in her thirties or forties in good health and CMV-seronegative. Sequencing used PBMCs. The CDR3 has the sequence CASSQDWPSGGSYNEQFF. The nucleotide sequence is given as TGCGCCAGCAGCCAAGACTGGCCTAGCGGGGGCTCCTACAATGAGCAGTTCTTC.